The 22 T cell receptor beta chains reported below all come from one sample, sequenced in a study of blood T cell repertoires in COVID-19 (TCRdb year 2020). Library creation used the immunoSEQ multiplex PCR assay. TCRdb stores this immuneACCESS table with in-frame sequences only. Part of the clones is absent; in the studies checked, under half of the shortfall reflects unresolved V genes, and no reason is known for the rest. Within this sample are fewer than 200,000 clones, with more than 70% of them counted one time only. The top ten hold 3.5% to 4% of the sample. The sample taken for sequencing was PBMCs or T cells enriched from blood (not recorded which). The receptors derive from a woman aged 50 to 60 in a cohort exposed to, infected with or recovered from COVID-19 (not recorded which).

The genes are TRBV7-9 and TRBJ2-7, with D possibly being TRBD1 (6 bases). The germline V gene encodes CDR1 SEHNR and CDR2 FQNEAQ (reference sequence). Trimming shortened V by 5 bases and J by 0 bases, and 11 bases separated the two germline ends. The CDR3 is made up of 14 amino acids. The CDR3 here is CASSPPDSSYEQYF. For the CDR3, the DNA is TGTGCCAGCAGCCCCCCGGACAGCTCCTACGAGCAGTACTTC. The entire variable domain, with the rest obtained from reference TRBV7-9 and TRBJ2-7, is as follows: DTGVSQNPRHKITKRGQNVTFRCDPISEHNRLYWYRQTLGQGPEFLTYFQNEAQLEKSRLLSDRFSAERPKGSFSTLEIQRTEQGDSAMYLCASSPPDSSYEQYFGPGTRLTVT.

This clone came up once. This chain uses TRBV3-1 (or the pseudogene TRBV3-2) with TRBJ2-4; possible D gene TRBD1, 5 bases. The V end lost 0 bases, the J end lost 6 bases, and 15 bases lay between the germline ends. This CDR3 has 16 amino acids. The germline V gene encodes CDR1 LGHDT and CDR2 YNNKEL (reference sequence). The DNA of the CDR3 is TGTGCCAGCAGCCAAGATCCTTGGCAGGGCGTAAACATTCAGTACTTC. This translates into CASSQDPWQGVNIQYF.

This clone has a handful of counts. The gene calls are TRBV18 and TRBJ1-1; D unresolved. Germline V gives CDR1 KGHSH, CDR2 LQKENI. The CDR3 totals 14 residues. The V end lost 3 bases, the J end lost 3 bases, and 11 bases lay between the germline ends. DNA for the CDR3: TGTGCCAGCTCACCCTCAGTGGAGGACACTGAAGCTTTCTTT. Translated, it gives CASSPSVEDTEAFF.

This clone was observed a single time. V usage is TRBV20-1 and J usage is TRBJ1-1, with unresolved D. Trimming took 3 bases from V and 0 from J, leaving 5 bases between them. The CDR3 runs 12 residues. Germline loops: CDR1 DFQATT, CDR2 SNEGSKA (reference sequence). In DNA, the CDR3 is TGCAGTGCTAGTTGGCTGAACACTGAAGCTTTCTTT. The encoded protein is CSASWLNTEAFF.

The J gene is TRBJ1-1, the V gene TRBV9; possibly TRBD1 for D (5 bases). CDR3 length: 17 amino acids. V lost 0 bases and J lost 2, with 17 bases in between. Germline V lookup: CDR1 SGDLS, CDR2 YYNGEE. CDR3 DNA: TGTGCCAGCAGCGTAGATCGACAGCTTCGGCGAAACACTGAAGCTTTCTTT. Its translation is CASSVDRQLRRNTEAFF.

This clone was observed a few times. The CDR3 protein is CSGRGTAGGYTF. CDR3 nucleotides: TGCAGCGGCCGGGGGACAGCCGGTGGCTACACCTTC. The V gene is TRBV29-1, the J gene TRBJ1-2; 7 bases match TRBD1. Germline V gives CDR1 SQVTM, CDR2 ANQGSEA. The CDR3 is made up of 12 amino acids. With 7 bases clipped from V and 7 bases from J, the junction kept 9 bases outside the gene matches.

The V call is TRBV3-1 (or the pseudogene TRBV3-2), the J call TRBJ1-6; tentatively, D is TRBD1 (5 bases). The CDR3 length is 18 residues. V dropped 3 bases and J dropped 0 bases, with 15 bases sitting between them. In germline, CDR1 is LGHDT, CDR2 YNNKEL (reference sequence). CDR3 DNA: TGTGCCAGCAGCCATTTTGGCAGGGAGGTCTCCTATAATTCACCCCTCCACTTT. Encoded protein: CASSHFGREVSYNSPLHF.

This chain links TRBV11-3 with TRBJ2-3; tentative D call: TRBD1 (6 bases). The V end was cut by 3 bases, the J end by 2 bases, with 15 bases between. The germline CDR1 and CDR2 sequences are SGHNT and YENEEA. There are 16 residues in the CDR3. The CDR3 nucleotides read TGTGCCAGCAGCTTGGGGATTGGACAGAACACAGATACGCAGTATTTT. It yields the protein CASSLGIGQNTDTQYF. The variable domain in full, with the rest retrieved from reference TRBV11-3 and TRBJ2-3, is EAGVVQSPRYKIIEKKQPVAFWCNPISGHNTLYWYLQNLGQGPELLIRYENEEAVDDSQLPKDRFSAERLKGVDSTLKIQPAELGDSAVYLCASSLGIGQNTDTQYFGPGTRLTVL.

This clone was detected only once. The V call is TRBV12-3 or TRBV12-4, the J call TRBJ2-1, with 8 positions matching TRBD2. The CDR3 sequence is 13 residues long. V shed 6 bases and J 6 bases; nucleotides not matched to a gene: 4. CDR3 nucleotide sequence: TGTGCCAGCAGCGGACTAGCCACCAATGAGCAGTTCTTC. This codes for CASSGLATNEQFF.

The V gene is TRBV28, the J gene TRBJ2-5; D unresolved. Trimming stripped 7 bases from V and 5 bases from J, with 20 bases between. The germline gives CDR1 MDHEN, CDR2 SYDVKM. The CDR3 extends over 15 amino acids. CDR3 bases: TGTGCCAGCAACCCCGACCGGGTTTGGCCCGAGACCCAGTACTTC. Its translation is CASNPDRVWPETQYF. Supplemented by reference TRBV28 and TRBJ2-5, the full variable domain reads DVKVTQSSRYLVKRTGEKVFLECVQDMDHENMFWYRQDPGLGLRLIYFSYDVKMKEKGDIPEGYSVSREKKERFSLILESASTNQTSMYLCASNPDRVWPETQYFGPGTRLLVL.

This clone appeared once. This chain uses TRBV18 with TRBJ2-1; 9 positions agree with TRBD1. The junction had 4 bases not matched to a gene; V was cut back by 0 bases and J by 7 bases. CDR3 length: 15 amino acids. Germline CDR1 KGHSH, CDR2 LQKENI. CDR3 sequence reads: CASSPPFGQGNEQFF. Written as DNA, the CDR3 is TGTGCCAGCTCACCACCCTTTGGACAGGGGAATGAGCAGTTCTTC.

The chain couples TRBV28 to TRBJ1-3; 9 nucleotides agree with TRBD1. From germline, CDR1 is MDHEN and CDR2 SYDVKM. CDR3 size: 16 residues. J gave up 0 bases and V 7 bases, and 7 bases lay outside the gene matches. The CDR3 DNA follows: TGTGCCAGCACCCTCACAGGGGGCCGCTCTGGAAACACCATATATTTT. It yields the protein CASTLTGGRSGNTIYF.

The CDR3 protein is CASSLQVNTEAFF. The CDR3 nucleotides are TGTGCCAGCAGCTTACAGGTTAACACTGAAGCTTTCTTT. The chain couples TRBV7-9 to TRBJ1-1; D remains unclear. Per the germline V gene, CDR1 is SEHNR and CDR2 is FQNEAQ (reference sequence). This CDR3 comprises 13 residues. V lost 2 bases to trimming and J lost 2 bases, with 6 bases between them.

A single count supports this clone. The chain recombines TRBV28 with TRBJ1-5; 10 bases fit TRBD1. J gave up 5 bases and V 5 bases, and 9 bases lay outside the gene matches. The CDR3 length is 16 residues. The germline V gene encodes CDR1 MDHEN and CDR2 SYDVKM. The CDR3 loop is CASSSSGTGEDQPQHF. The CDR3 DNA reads TGTGCCAGCAGTAGTTCCGGGACAGGGGAAGATCAGCCCCAGCATTTT.

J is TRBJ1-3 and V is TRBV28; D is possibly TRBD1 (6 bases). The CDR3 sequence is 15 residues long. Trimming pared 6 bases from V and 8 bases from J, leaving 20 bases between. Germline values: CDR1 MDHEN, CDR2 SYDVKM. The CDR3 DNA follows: TGTGCCAGCAGGGAGACCCTTGGGGGCGCGGACACCATATATTTT. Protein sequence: CASRETLGGADTIYF. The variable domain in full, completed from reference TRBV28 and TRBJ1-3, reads DVKVTQSSRYLVKRTGEKVFLECVQDMDHENMFWYRQDPGLGLRLIYFSYDVKMKEKGDIPEGYSVSREKKERFSLILESASTNQTSMYLCASRETLGGADTIYFGEGSWLTVV.

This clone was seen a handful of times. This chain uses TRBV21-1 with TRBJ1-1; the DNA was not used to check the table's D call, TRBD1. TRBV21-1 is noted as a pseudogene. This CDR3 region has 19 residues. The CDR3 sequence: CASSTRQGTYFSPNTEAFF. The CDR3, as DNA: TGTGCCAGCAGCACCAGACAGGGTACCTATTTCTCTCCTAACACTGAAGCTTTCTTT.

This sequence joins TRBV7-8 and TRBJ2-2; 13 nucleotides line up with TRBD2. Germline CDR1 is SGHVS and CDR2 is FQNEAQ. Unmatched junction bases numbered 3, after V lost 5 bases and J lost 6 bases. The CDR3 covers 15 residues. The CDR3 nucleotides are TGTGCCAGCAGCCGAGGACTAGCGGGGGCCGGGGAGCTGTTTTTT. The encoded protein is CASSRGLAGAGELFF.

CDR3 sequence reads: CSGVRSYNEQFF. CDR3 coding DNA: TGCAGCGGTGTCCGGTCCTACAATGAGCAGTTCTTC. The chain has TRBV29-1 and TRBJ2-1; no definite D call. Trimming left V 7 bases short and J 1 base short, with 8 bases between. Germline lookup yields CDR1 SQVTM and CDR2 ANQGSEA. The CDR3 runs 12 residues.

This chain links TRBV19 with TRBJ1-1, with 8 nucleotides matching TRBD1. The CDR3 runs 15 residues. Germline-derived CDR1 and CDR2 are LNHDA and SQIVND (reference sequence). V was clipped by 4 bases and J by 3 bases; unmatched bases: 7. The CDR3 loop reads CASSTGRQGYTEAFF. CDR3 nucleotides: TGTGCCAGTAGTACCGGCCGACAGGGGTACACTGAAGCTTTCTTT.

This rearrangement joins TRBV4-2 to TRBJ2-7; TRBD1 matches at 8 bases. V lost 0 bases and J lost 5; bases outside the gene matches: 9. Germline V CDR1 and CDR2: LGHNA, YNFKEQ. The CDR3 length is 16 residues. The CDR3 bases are TGTGCCAGCAGCCAAGAGGTAGCAGGGGGCTTTCACGAGCAGTACTTC. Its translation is CASSQEVAGGFHEQYF.

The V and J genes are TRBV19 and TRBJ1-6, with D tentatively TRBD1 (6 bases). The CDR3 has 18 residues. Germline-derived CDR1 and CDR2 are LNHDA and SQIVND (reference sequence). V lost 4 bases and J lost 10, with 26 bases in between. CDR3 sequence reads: CASSTARDTHGSGSPLHF. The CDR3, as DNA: TGTGCCAGTAGTACCGCCCGGGACACCCATGGGAGTGGGTCACCCCTCCACTTT.

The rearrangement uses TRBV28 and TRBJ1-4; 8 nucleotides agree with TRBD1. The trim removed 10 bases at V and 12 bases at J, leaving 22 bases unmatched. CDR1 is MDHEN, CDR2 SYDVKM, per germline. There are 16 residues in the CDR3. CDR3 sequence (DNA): TGTGCCATCCAAATTCCGGCGAGACAGGGGATTCGGGAACTGTTTTTT. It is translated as CAIQIPARQGIRELFF.